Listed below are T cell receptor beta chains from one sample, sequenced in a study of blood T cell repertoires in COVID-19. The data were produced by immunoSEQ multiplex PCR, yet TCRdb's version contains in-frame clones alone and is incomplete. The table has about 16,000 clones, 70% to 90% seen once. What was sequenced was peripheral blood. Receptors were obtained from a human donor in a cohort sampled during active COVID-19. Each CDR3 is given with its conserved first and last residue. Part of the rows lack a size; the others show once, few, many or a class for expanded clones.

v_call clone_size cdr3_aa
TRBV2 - CASREQGGLANSPLHF
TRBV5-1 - CASSPRTGRNIQYF
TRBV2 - CASSEFGGQATNEKLFF
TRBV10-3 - CAISGSGGAPEQFF
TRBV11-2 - CASSLDRGHSGNTIYF
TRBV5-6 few CASSLVGQGSGSPLHF
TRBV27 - CASSAQGFDTQYF
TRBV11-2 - CASSLIAGGFGETQYF
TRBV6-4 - CARKGGMVGPSSINYGYTF
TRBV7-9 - CASSLSSILRTDTQYF